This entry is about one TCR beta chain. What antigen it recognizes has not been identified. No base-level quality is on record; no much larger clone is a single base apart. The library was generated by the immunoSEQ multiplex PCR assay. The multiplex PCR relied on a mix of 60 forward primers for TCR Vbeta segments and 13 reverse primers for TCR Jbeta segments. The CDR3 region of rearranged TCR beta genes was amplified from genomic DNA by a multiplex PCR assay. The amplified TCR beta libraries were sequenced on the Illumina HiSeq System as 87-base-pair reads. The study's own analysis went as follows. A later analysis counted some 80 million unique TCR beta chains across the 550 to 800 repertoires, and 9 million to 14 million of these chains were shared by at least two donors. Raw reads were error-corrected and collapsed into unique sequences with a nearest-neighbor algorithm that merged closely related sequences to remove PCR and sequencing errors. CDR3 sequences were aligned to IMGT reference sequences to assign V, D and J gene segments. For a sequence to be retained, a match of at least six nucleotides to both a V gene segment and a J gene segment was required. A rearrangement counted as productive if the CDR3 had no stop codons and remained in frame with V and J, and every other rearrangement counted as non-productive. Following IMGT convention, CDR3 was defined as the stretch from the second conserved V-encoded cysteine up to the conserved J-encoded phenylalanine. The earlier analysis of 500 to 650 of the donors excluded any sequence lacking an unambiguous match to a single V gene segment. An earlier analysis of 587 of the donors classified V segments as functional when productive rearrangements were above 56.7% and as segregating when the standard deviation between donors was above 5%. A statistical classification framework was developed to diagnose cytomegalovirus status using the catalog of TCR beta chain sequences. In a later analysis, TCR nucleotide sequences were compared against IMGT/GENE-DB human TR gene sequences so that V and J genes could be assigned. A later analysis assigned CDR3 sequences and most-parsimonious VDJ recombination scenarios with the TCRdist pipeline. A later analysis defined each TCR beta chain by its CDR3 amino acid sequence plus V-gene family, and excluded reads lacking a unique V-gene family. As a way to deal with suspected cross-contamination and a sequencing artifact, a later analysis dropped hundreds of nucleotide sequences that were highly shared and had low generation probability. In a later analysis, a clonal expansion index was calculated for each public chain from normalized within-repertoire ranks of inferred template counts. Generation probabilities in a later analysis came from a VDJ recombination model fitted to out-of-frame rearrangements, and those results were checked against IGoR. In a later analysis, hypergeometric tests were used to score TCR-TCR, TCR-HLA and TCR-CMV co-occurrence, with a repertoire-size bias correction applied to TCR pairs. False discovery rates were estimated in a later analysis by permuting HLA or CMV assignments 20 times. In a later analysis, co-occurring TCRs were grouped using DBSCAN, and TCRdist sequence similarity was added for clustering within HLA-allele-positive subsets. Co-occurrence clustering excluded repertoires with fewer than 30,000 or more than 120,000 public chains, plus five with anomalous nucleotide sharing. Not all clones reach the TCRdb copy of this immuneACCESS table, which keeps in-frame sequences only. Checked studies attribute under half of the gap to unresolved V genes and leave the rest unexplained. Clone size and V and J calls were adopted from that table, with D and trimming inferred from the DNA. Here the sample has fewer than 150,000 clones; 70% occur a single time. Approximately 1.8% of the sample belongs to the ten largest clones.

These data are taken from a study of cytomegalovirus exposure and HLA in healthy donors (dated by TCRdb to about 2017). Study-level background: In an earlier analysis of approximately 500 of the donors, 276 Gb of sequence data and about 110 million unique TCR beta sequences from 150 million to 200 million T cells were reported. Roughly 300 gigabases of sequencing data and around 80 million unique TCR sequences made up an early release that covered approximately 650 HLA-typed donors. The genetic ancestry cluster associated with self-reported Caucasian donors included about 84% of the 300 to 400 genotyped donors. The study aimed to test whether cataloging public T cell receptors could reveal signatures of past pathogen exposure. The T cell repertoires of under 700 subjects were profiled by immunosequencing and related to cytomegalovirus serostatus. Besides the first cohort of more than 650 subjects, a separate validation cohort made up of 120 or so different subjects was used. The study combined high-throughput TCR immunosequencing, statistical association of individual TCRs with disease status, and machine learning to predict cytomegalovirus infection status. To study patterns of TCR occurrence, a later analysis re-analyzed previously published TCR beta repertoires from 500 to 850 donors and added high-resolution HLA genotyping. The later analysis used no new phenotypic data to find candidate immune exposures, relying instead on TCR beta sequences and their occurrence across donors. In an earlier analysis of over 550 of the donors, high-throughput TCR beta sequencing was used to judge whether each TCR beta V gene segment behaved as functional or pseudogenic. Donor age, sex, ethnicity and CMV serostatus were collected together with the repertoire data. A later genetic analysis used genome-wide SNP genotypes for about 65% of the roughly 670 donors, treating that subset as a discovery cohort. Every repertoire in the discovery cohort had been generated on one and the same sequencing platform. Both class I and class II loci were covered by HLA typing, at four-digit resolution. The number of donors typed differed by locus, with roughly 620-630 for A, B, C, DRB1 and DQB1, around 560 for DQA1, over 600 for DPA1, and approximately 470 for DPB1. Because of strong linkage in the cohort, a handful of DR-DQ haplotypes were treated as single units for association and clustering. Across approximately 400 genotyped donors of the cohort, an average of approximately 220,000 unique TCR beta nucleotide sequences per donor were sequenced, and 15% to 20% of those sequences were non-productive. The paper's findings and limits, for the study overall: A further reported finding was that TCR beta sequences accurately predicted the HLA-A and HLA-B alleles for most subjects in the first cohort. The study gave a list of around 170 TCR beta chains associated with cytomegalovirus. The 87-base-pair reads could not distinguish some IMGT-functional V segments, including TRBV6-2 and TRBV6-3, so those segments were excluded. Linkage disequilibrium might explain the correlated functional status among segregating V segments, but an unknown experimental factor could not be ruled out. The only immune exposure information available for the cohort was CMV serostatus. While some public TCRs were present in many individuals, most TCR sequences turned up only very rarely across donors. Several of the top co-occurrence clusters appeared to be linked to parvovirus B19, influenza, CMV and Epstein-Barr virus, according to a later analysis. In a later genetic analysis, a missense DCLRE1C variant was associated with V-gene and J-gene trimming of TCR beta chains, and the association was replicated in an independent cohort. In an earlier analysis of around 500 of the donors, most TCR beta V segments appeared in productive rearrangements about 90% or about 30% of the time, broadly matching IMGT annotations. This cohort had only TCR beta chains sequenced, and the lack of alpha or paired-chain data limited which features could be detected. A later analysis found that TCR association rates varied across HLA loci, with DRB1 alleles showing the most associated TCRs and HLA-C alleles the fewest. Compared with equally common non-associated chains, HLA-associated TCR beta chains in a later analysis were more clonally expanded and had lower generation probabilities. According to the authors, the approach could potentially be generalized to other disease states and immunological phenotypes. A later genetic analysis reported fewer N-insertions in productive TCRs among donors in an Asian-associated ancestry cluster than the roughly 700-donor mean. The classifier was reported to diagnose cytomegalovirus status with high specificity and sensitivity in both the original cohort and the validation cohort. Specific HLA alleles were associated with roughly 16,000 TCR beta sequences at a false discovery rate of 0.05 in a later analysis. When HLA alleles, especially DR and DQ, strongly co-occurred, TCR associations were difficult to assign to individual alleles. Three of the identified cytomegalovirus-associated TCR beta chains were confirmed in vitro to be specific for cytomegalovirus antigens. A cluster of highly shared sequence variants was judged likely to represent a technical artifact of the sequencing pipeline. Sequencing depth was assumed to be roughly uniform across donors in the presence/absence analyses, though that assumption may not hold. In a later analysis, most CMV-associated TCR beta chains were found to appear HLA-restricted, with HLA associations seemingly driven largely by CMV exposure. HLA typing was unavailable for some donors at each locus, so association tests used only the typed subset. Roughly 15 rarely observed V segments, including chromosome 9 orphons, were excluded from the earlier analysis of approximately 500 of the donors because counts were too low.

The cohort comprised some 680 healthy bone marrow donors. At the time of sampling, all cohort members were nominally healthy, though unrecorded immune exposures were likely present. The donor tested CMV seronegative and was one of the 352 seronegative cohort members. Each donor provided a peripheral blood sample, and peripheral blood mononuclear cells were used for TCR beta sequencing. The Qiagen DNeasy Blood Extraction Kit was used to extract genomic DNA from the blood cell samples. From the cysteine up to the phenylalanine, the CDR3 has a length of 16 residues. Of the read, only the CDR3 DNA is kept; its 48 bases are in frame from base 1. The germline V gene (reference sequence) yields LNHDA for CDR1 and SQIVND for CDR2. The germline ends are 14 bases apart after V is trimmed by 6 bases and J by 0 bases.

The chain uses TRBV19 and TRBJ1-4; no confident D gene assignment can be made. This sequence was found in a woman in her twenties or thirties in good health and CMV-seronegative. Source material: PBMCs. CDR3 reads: CASRLAGFATNEKLFF. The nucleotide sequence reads TGTGCCAGTAGGTTAGCGGGCTTTGCAACTAATGAAAAACTGTTTTTT.